The following is a T cell receptor beta chain sequence with its context. Its antigen remains unknown. Within the sample, other DNA sequences also encode this same CDR3. The data are from a study of STAT5B mutations in CD4+ large granular lymphocyte leukemia. General study findings and limits: Approximately 25% of private leukemic clonotypes occurred rarely in other patients' non-leukemic repertoires. Without putative leukemic clones, patient CD4-sorted repertoires remained more clonal than healthy CD4+ repertoires. 8/27 top patient clones versus 2/35 control clones were TRBV06-family.

Trimming removed 0 bases from V and 10 bases from J, with 6 bases in between. Germline V gene lookup returns CDR1 DFQATT and CDR2 SNEGSKA (reference sequence). CDR3 length: 10 amino acids. Repertoires were generated with immunoSEQ multiplex PCR, while TCRdb's copy carries only in-frame clones and drops some. The sample carries some 32,000 clones, around 74% recorded once. The sequence derives from a human donor in good health. Sequencing was performed on CD4+ T cells from blood buffy coats. This chain links TRBV20-1 with TRBJ1-1, with D maybe TRBD1 (5 bases). For the CDR3, the DNA is TGCAGTGCTAGAGAGGGGCGAGCTTTCTTT. It is translated as CSAREGRAFF.